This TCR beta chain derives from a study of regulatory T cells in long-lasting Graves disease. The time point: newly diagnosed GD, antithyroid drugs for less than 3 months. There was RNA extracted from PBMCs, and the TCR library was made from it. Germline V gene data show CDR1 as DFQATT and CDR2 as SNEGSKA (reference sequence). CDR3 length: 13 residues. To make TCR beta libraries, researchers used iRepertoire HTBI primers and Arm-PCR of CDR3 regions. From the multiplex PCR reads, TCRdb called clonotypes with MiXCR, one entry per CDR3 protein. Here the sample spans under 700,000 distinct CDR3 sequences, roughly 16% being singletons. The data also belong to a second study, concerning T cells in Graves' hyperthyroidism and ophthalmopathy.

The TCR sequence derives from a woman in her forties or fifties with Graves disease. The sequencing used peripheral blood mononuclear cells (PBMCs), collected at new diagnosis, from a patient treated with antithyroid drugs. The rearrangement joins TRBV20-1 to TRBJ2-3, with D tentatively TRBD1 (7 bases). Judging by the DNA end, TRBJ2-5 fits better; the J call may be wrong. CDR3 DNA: TGCGCTCCTCAGGGGGGTGGGGGAGAGACCCAGTACTTC. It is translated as CAPQGGGGETQYF.